The clone carrying this T cell receptor (beta chain) was recorded a few times. Its antigen is undetermined. V was cut by 5 bases and J by 6 bases, with 20 bases left in between. Germline loops: CDR1 SGHAT, CDR2 FQNNGV. The CDR3 is 15 amino acids. Each cDNA molecule carried a unique molecular identifier. In TCRdb, the 5' RACE reads were re-called with MiXCR into one record per CDR3 protein. The sample yields about 55,000 distinct CDR3 sequences, 15% seen once. The data were obtained in a study of early T cells in non-severe SARS-CoV-2 infection. General observations from the study: Missing private and CD4 specificities, VDJdb matching favored anti-spike CD8 responses.

This TCR was recovered from an adult who was a healthcare worker with PCR-confirmed SARS-CoV-2 infection or an uninfected control (not recorded which). The source material was whole blood, sampled at baseline. The rearrangement joins TRBV11-2 to TRBJ2-7, with D perhaps matching TRBD2 (6 bases). The CDR3 protein is CASSVLSGGGSEQYF. The DNA for the CDR3 is TGTGCCAGCAGCGTGCTTAGCGGAGGAGGATCCGAGCAGTACTTC.